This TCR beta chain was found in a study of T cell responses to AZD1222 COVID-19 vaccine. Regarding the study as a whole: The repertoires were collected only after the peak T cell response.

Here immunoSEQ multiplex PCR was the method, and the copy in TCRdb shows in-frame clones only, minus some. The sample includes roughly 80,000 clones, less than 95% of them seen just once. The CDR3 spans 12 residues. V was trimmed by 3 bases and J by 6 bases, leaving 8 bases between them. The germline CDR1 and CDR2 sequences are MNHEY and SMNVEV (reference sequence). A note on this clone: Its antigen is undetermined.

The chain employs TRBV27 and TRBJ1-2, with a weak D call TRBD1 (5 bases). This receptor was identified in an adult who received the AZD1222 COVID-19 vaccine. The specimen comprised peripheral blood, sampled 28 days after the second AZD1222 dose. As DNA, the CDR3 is TGTGCCAGCAGTTTGGCGGGGGATGGCTACACCTTC. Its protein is CASSLAGDGYTF.